The 32 T cell receptor beta chains below come from one sample, sequenced in a study of T-cell memory formation after mild COVID-19. Via MiXCR, TCRdb re-called the 5' RACE reads, giving one row per CDR3 protein. Among 350,000 to 450,000 distinct CDR3 sequences listed, roughly a quarter were seen once. The sample was PBMCs or a T cell subset sorted from them (not recorded which). These receptors all stem from an adult woman who had mild COVID-19 (a few samples of this study predate the infection). Cell type and time point are not known.

There are a few counts of this clonotype. The chain carries TRBV12-3 or TRBV12-4 and TRBJ2-1, with a weak D call TRBD2 (6 bases). The CDR3 runs to 15 residues. The V end was cut by 4 bases, the J end by 6 bases, with 16 bases between. The CDR3 DNA follows: TGTGCCAGCAGTTCAAACCCTTGGGGAGGCAATGAGCAGTTCTTC. Translation gives CASSSNPWGGNEQFF.

CDR3 DNA: TGTGCCAGCAGCTTATCGGGGGCTACGCAGTATTTT. Its protein product is CASSLSGATQYF. This rearrangement joins TRBV11-3 to TRBJ2-3; D may correspond to TRBD1 or TRBD2 (6 bases each). Germline V gives CDR1 SGHNT, CDR2 YENEEA. This CDR3 has 12 residues. V was trimmed by 2 bases and J by 8 bases, leaving 8 bases between them.

CDR3 residues: CASSSETVLSDYTF. The CDR3 DNA reads TGTGCCAGCAGTTCCGAGACGGTGCTGAGTGACTACACCTTC. This sequence joins TRBV6-5 and TRBJ1-2; D not certain. The germline CDR1 and CDR2 sequences are MNHEY and SVGAGI. V lost 4 bases to trimming and J lost 10 bases, with 19 bases between them. The CDR3 is 14 amino acids.

This rearrangement joins TRBV6-5 to TRBJ1-1; tentative D call: TRBD1 (6 bases). The V end lost 6 bases, the J end lost 7 bases, and 12 bases lay between the germline ends. The CDR3 contains 12 residues. Looked up from germline, CDR1 is MNHEY and CDR2 is SVGAGI. The CDR3 region is CASSTRQDEAFF. The CDR3, as DNA: TGTGCCAGCAGCACCAGACAGGATGAAGCTTTCTTT.

This sequence joins TRBV12-5 and TRBJ1-1, with D uncertain. Germline V CDR1 and CDR2: LGHNT, FRNRAP. The V end was cut by 1 base, the J end by 4 bases, with 13 bases between. The CDR3 sequence is 15 residues long. The CDR3 DNA reads TGTGCTAGTGGTTTGGGAGCAGGACGAAGCACTGAAGCTTTCTTT. It codes for CASGLGAGRSTEAFF. Using reference TRBV12-5 and TRBJ1-1 for the parts outside the CDR3, the full variable domain is DARVTQTPRHKVTEMGQEVTMRCQPILGHNTVFWYRQTMMQGLELLAYFRNRAPLDDSGMPKDRFSAEMPDATLATLKIQPSEPRDSAVYFCASGLGAGRSTEAFFGQGTRLTVV.

This clonotype turned up a few times. The J gene is TRBJ1-1, the V gene TRBV2; 8 nucleotides line up with TRBD1. Germline values: CDR1 SNHLY, CDR2 FYNNEI. The J segment lost 5 bases and the V segment lost 6 bases, leaving 5 bases of the junction unmatched. The CDR3 is 13 amino acids. CDR3 residues: CASRDRVGTEAFF. The CDR3 DNA is TGTGCCAGCAGGGACAGGGTGGGGACTGAAGCTTTCTTT.

Only a few counts were recorded for this clonotype. In nucleotides, the CDR3 is TGTGCCAGCTCCACACGGGGGGGAAGGAGTGTAAATTCACCCCTCCACTTT. This translates into CASSTRGGRSVNSPLHF. The rearrangement uses TRBV12-3 or TRBV12-4 and TRBJ1-6, with D possibly matching TRBD1 (5 bases). Trimming shortened V by 8 bases and J by 7 bases, and 24 bases separated the two germline ends. The CDR3 runs 17 residues.

This clonotype showed up many times. The chain employs TRBV7-9 and TRBJ1-5; TRBD1 matches at 7 bases. Per the germline V gene, CDR1 is SEHNR and CDR2 is FQNEAQ (reference sequence). V shed 6 bases, J shed 2 bases, and the junction held 7 bases outside the gene matches. CDR3 length: 15 amino acids. This CDR3 reads CASSTTGIGNQPQHF. CDR3 sequence (DNA): TGTGCCAGCAGTACGACAGGGATTGGCAATCAGCCCCAGCATTTT. Full variable domain (outside the CDR3, taken from reference TRBV7-9 and TRBJ1-5): DTGVSQNPRHKITKRGQNVTFRCDPISEHNRLYWYRQTLGQGPEFLTYFQNEAQLEKSRLLSDRFSAERPKGSFSTLEIQRTEQGDSAMYLCASSTTGIGNQPQHFGDGTRLSIL.

This clonotype was counted a few times. The rearrangement links TRBV5-1 to TRBJ2-3; 10 bases are shared with TRBD2. The V gene end was trimmed by 6 bases and the J gene end by 4 bases; junction bases not matched to a gene: 11. This CDR3 spans 16 amino acids. The germline CDR1 and CDR2 sequences are SGHRS and YFSETQ. CDR3 region: CASTLPASGGPDTQYF. CDR3 in DNA: TGCGCCAGCACCCTTCCGGCTAGCGGGGGTCCAGATACGCAGTATTTT.

This clonotype was picked up a small number of times. V gene TRBV24-1 combines with J gene TRBJ1-2, with D perhaps TRBD1 (6 bases). CDR3 length: 14 amino acids. Trimming removed 4 bases from V and 2 bases from J, with 10 bases in between. The V gene's germline CDR1 is KGHDR and CDR2 SFDVKD. The CDR3 loop is CATSDTGSNYGYTF. The DNA for the CDR3 is TGTGCCACCAGTGACACAGGGTCAAACTATGGCTACACCTTC.

This clonotype was detected only a few times. This chain joins TRBV7-9 and TRBJ2-1; D is unclear. Germline CDR1 SEHNR, CDR2 FQNEAQ (reference sequence). CDR3 length: 13 amino acids. V dropped 0 bases and J dropped 10 bases, with 10 bases sitting between them. The CDR3 DNA reads TGTGCCAGCAGCTTAGCGCTTTTTTCGGAGCAGTTCTTC. Translated: CASSLALFSEQFF.

This clonotype has just a few counts. This chain links TRBV14 with TRBJ2-1, with 7 positions matching TRBD2. The length of the CDR3 is 15 residues. The V gene's germline CDR1 is SGHDN and CDR2 FVKESK. V lost 4 bases and J lost 4; bases outside the gene matches: 7. The CDR3 DNA sequence: TGTGCCAGCAGCCCCCAGCGGGGTCCTTACAATGAGCAGTTCTTC. Encoded protein: CASSPQRGPYNEQFF.

This chain links TRBV30 with TRBJ1-1; TRBD1 matches at 8 bases. The CDR3 sequence is 13 residues long. Trimming cost V 1 base and J 3 bases; bases outside gene matches: 1. Germline values: CDR1 GTSNPN, CDR2 SVGIG (reference sequence). This chain's CDR3 is CAWSGQGYTEAFF. In DNA form, the CDR3 reads TGTGCCTGGAGTGGACAGGGGTACACTGAAGCTTTCTTT. Full variable domain (outside the CDR3, taken from reference TRBV30 and TRBJ1-1): SQTIHQWPATLVQPVGSPLSLECTVEGTSNPNLYWYRQAAGRGLQLLFYSVGIGQISSEVPQNLSASRPQDRQFILSSKKLLLSDSGFYLCAWSGQGYTEAFFGQGTRLTVV.

This chain uses TRBV2 with TRBJ1-2; D perhaps matches TRBD1 (5 bases). Trimming removed 2 bases from V and 1 base from J, with 14 bases in between. The CDR3 consists of 16 residues. In germline, CDR1 is SNHLY, CDR2 FYNNEI. The CDR3 region has the DNA TGTGCCAGCAGTGAATTTGTACGGGGGGGTAACTATGGCTACACCTTC. Translated: CASSEFVRGGNYGYTF.

This clonotype has only a few counts. The chain carries TRBV5-1 and TRBJ2-7, with 9 bases aligning to TRBD1. The CDR3 runs to 15 residues. Trimming took 3 bases from V and 5 from J; bases not matched to a gene: 9. Germline lookup yields CDR1 SGHRS and CDR2 YFSETQ. The CDR3, as DNA: TGCGCCAGCAGCTCCGGGACAGGGTGGGAAGACGAGCAGTACTTC. Protein sequence: CASSSGTGWEDEQYF.

This clonotype has only a few counts. J is TRBJ1-2 and V is TRBV7-8; TRBD1 agrees at 10 bases. V shed 5 bases, J shed 8 bases, and the junction held 11 bases outside the gene matches. This CDR3 has 15 amino acids. Germline CDR1 reads SGHVS; CDR2 reads FQNEAQ. CDR3 region: CASSPHPGQGTGYTF. CDR3 sequence (DNA): TGTGCCAGCAGCCCCCACCCGGGACAGGGGACGGGCTACACCTTC.

This clonotype turned up a few times. This chain connects TRBV10-3 to TRBJ2-3, with TRBD1 as a possible D gene (6 bases). V was clipped by 6 bases and J by 3 bases, with 16 bases between them. The CDR3 has 15 amino acids. Germline V gene lookup returns CDR1 ENHRY and CDR2 SYGVKD. The CDR3 region has the DNA TGTGCCATCAGCGAAACACAGGGCGAAACAGATACGCAGTATTTT. It codes for CAISETQGETDTQYF.

The chain combines TRBV19 with TRBJ2-1; D possibly corresponds to TRBD2 (5 bases). The CDR3 runs 15 residues. Germline V gene sequence: CDR1 LNHDA, CDR2 SQIVND (reference sequence). The ends were cut back, 3 bases at V and 2 bases at J, with 11 bases in the middle. Here the CDR3 reads CASSIIREPYNEQFF. The CDR3 nucleotides read TGTGCCAGTAGTATCATTAGGGAGCCCTACAATGAGCAGTTCTTC.

The V and J genes are TRBV12-3 or TRBV12-4 and TRBJ2-3, with D unclear. The CDR3 spans 15 residues. The V gene lost 5 bases and the J gene lost 0 bases, with 12 bases spanning the gap. The CDR3 loop is CASSTMDASTDTQYF. The DNA for the CDR3 is TGTGCCAGCAGTACGATGGATGCTAGCACAGATACGCAGTATTTT.

The chain has TRBV5-5 and TRBJ2-5; D gene unclear. There are 12 residues in the CDR3. With 4 bases removed from V and 3 bases from J, the gap between germline ends came to 7 bases. Germline loops: CDR1 SGHKS, CDR2 YYEKEE (reference sequence). CDR3 residues: CASSRTEETQYF. CDR3 DNA: TGTGCCAGCAGCCGGACGGAAGAGACCCAGTACTTC.

The chain employs TRBV19 and TRBJ2-1; a possible D gene is TRBD1 (5 bases). This CDR3 comprises 14 residues. Trimming took off 6 bases at V and 5 bases at J, with 14 bases between the two ends. Germline values: CDR1 LNHDA, CDR2 SQIVND (reference sequence). DNA of the CDR3: TGTGCCAGTAGCCCGACAGAGATGCACAATGAGCAGTTCTTC. Translation: CASSPTEMHNEQFF.

This clonotype was seen at least ten times. One junction end does not reproduce the germline sequence, and a read error may be involved. This sequence joins TRBV12-3 or TRBV12-4 and TRBJ2-5; 10 bases are shared with TRBD2. This CDR3 is built from 13 residues. In DNA form, the CDR3 reads TGTGCCAGCAGTCTAGCGGGAGTAGAGACCCAGTACTTC. It specifies CASSLAGVETQYF.

The chain carries TRBV7-6 and TRBJ2-3; D uncertain. The germline V gene encodes CDR1 SGHVS and CDR2 FNYEAQ. Deletions cut 2 bases from V and 0 bases from J, with 12 bases between. The CDR3 contains 16 residues. Here the CDR3 DNA reads TGTGCCAGCAGCTTAAGAGCGTTTATAAGCACAGATACGCAGTATTTT. It codes for CASSLRAFISTDTQYF. The full variable domain, with the rest looked up from reference TRBV7-6 and TRBJ2-3, is GAGVSQSPRYKVTKRGQDVALRCDPISGHVSLYWYRQALGQGPEFLTYFNYEAQQDKSGLPNDRFSAERPEGSISTLTIQRTEQRDSAMYRCASSLRAFISTDTQYFGPGTRLTVL.

The rearrangement uses TRBV7-3 and TRBJ1-1; tentatively, D is TRBD1 (5 bases). Trimming stripped 5 bases from V and 5 bases from J, with 18 bases between. The CDR3 is 15 amino acids. The germline V gene has CDR1 SGHTA and CDR2 FQGTGA. The CDR3 nucleotides read TGTGCCAGCAGCAGACAGACGGGGGTGAGAACTGAAGCTTTCTTT. Encoded protein: CASSRQTGVRTEAFF.

J is TRBJ2-3 and V is TRBV25-1; the match to TRBD2 covers 8 bases. CDR1 is MGHDK, CDR2 SYGVNS, per germline. Germline trimming cut 6 bases from V and 2 bases from J; bases unmatched to any gene: 1. CDR3 length: 13 amino acids. The chain's CDR3 is CASRLAVTDTQYF. CDR3 bases: TGTGCCAGCAGACTAGCGGTCACAGATACGCAGTATTTT.

J is TRBJ2-1 and V is TRBV7-2; 11 nucleotides line up with TRBD2. Germline CDR1 reads SGHTA; CDR2 reads FQGNSA. This CDR3 is 17 amino acids long. The trim removed 4 bases at V and 7 bases at J, leaving 12 bases unmatched. The CDR3 loop reads CASSWSILAGGTNEQFF. The CDR3 region has the DNA TGTGCCAGCAGCTGGTCGATCCTAGCGGGAGGAACAAATGAGCAGTTCTTC.

The chain joins TRBV7-3 to TRBJ2-1; TRBD2 matches 12 bases. V gave up 5 bases and J gave up 8 bases; unmatched junction bases: 7. The germline CDR1 and CDR2 sequences are SGHTA and FQGTGA. This CDR3 comprises 15 residues. The CDR3 spells CASSPPGLAGDEQFF. The CDR3 DNA is TGTGCCAGCAGCCCCCCGGGACTAGCGGGCGATGAGCAGTTCTTC.

This clonotype was seen more than once but under ten times. J is TRBJ2-1 and V is TRBV14; D is undetermined. Trimming stripped 1 base from V and 4 bases from J, with 8 bases between. Germline CDR1 SGHDN, CDR2 FVKESK. The CDR3 is 14 residues long. CDR3 sequence (DNA): TGTGCCAGCAGCCAAGGCGACTGGTACAATGAGCAGTTCTTC. As protein: CASSQGDWYNEQFF.

V gene TRBV7-9 combines with J gene TRBJ1-1; D unresolved. Germline V gene lookup returns CDR1 SEHNR and CDR2 FQNEAQ (reference sequence). The CDR3 is 14 amino acids. The V end lost 4 bases, the J end lost 3 bases, and 12 bases lay between the germline ends. Written as DNA, the CDR3 is TGTGCCAGCAGCTCTGGGGAAGTTCACACTGAAGCTTTCTTT. It translates to CASSSGEVHTEAFF.

The chain has TRBV5-1 and TRBJ2-6; D gene ambiguous. Trimming took off 9 bases at V and 0 bases at J, with 10 bases between the two ends. The V gene's germline CDR1 is SGHRS and CDR2 YFSETQ. CDR3 length: 14 amino acids. The CDR3 protein is CATNVGSGANVLTF. The CDR3 DNA follows: TGCGCCACCAACGTTGGCTCTGGGGCCAACGTCCTGACTTTC. The variable domain in full, completed from reference TRBV5-1 and TRBJ2-6, reads KAGVTQTPRYLIKTRGQQVTLSCSPISGHRSVSWYQQTPGQGLQFLFEYFSETQRNKGNFPGRFSGRQFSNSRSEMNVSTLELGDSALYLCATNVGSGANVLTFGAGSRLTVL.

This sequence joins TRBV6-2 or TRBV6-3 and TRBJ2-3; 10 bases are a match to TRBD2. V lost 2 bases, J lost 5 bases, and 4 bases stayed unmatched. The CDR3 covers 15 residues. CDR1 is MNHEY and CDR2 is SVGEGT in the germline V gene. The CDR3 reads CASSYGLAGVDTQYF. The DNA of the CDR3 is TGTGCCAGCAGTTACGGTCTAGCGGGAGTAGATACGCAGTATTTT.

This clonotype was observed once. Here the CDR3 reads CASSLSGGSGYTF. The CDR3 DNA reads TGTGCCAGCAGTTTAAGCGGGGGCTCTGGCTACACCTTC. V gene TRBV12-3 or TRBV12-4 combines with J gene TRBJ1-2; D is possibly TRBD1 (6 bases). V dropped 2 bases and J dropped 7 bases, with 11 bases sitting between them. This CDR3 is built from 13 residues.